Sequencing of this T cell receptor beta chain was carried out in a study of cytomegalovirus exposure and HLA in healthy donors. Study summary: The approximately 680 first-cohort repertoires and the approximately 110 validation repertoires shared the same platform, a later analysis reported. Study-wide results and limits: Reportedly, cytomegalovirus status was diagnosed with high sensitivity and specificity.

About this clone itself: What it recognizes is unknown.

Measured with immunoSEQ multiplex PCR; TCRdb has only the in-frame clones, and not every one. The repertoire includes 170,000 or so clones, roughly four fifths of them detected once, and 2.5% to 3.5% sits in the top ten. CDR1 and CDR2 from the germline V gene are SGDLS and YYNGEE. The CDR3 sequence is 14 residues long. Trimming left V 0 bases short and J 2 bases short, with 7 bases between. V gene TRBV9 combines with J gene TRBJ2-3, with a possible D match to TRBD1 (5 bases). Specimen: PBMCs. The receptor comes from a woman aged 18-30 years in good health and CMV-seropositive. This chain's CDR3 is CASSVEGVTDTQYF. CDR3 sequence (DNA): TGTGCCAGCAGCGTAGAAGGGGTCACAGATACGCAGTATTTT. Full variable domain (missing parts from reference TRBV9 and TRBJ2-3): DSGVTQTPKHLITATGQRVTLRCSPRSGDLSVYWYQQSLDQGLQFLIQYYNGEERAKGNILERFSAQQFPDLHSELNLSSLELGDSALYFCASSVEGVTDTQYFGPGTRLTVL.